This TCR beta chain was found in a study of blood T cell repertoires in COVID-19. There are 14 residues in the CDR3. Germline CDR1 and CDR2: GTSNPN and SVGIG (reference sequence). J lost 0 bases, V lost 3 bases, and 4 bases had no gene match. Clones were sequenced by immunoSEQ multiplex PCR, and TCRdb holds only the in-frame ones, with some missing. The table shows approximately 140,000 clones, with 80% to 90% occurring only once. The material sequenced was peripheral blood. J is TRBJ1-1 and V is TRBV30, with 7 bases matching TRBD1. This receptor was taken from a woman aged 40 to 50 with acute or convalescent COVID-19. CDR3: CAWSPGTVNTEAFF. The CDR3 DNA is TGTGCCTGGAGCCCCGGGACAGTGAACACTGAAGCTTTCTTT.